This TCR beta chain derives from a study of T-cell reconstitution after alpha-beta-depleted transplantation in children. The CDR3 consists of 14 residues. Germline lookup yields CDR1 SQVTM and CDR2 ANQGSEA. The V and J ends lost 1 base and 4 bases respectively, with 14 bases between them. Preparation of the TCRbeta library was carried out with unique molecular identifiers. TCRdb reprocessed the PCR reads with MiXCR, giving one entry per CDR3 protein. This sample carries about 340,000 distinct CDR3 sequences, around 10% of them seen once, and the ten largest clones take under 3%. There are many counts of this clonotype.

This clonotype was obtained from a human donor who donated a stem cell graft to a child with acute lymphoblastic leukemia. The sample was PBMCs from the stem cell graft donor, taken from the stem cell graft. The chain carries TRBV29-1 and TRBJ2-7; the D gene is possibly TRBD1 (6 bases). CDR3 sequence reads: CSVEVGRGSYEQYF. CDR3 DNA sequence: TGCAGCGTTGAAGTAGGTAGGGGGTCGTACGAGCAGTACTTC.